This TCR beta chain is drawn from a study of regulatory T cells in long-lasting Graves disease. Study-level results: Small numbers of samples may have cut accuracy. Newly diagnosed disease favored TRBV20-1 and TRBJ2-1 over persistent disease.

As to this clonotype: Its antigen is as yet unknown.

CDR3 regions were amplified by Arm-PCR using iRepertoire HTBI primers to build TCR beta libraries. TCRdb processed the multiplex PCR reads anew with MiXCR; each CDR3 protein has one entry. The sample has about 470,000 distinct CDR3 sequences; roughly 15% are singletons. The time point is: newly diagnosed GD, antithyroid drugs for less than 3 months. There was RNA extracted from PBMCs, and the TCR library was made from it. American Thyroid Association guidelines defined how Graves' disease was diagnosed. The CDR3 contains 14 residues. In germline, CDR1 is SEHNR, CDR2 FQNEAQ (reference sequence). Trimming removed 2 bases from V and 4 bases from J, with 11 bases in between. This sample also appeared in a second study, on T cells in Graves' hyperthyroidism and ophthalmopathy.

This chain connects TRBV7-9 to TRBJ1-1, with D perhaps TRBD1 (6 bases). The input for sequencing was peripheral blood mononuclear cells (PBMCs), taken at new diagnosis, from a patient treated with antithyroid drugs. The source of this sequence is a man aged 40-49 years with Graves disease. The CDR3 is CASSLSGVSTEAFF. In DNA, the CDR3 is TGTGCCAGCAGCTTATCAGGGGTGAGCACTGAAGCTTTCTTT.